A single sample gave rise to the 15 T cell receptor beta chains below, sequenced in a study of control samples from healthy donors and cancer patients. Some clones are missing from TCRdb's copy, which holds only in-frame ones; the method was immunoSEQ multiplex PCR. The table includes around 250,000 clones, approximately 80% detected once. Sequencing used PBMCs. The receptors were sampled from a woman in her sixties or seventies with lung cancer.

The chain is built from TRBV28 and TRBJ2-1; TRBD2 agrees at 7 bases. CDR1 and CDR2 from the germline V gene are MDHEN and SYDVKM. The junction had 11 bases not matched to a gene; V was cut back by 6 bases and J by 3 bases. The CDR3 spans 16 residues. CDR3 sequence reads: CASRSTPGGGYNEQFF. The DNA for the CDR3 is TGTGCCAGCAGGTCCACCCCGGGCGGGGGCTACAATGAGCAGTTCTTC.

Points on this clone: Its ends do not fully match the called genes, so a read error is possible. The chain couples TRBV10-3 to TRBJ1-1, with 10 bases lining up with TRBD1. Germline CDR1 is ENHRY and CDR2 is SYGVKD. This CDR3 is 16 amino acids long. Written as DNA, the CDR3 is TGTGCCATCAGTGGCGGACCGGGACAGGGGAACCCTGAAGCTTTCTTT. This codes for CAISGGPGQGNPEAFF.

CDR3 protein: CASSLGAHYGYTF. In DNA, the CDR3 is TGTGCCAGCAGTTTAGGGGCCCACTATGGCTACACCTTC. The rearrangement uses TRBV28 and TRBJ1-2, with D possibly being TRBD1 (5 bases). V lost 2 bases, J lost 3 bases, and 7 bases lay in between. The CDR3 runs to 13 residues. Germline V gives CDR1 MDHEN, CDR2 SYDVKM.

This clone is a singleton in its sample. This rearrangement joins TRBV6-5 to TRBJ2-2, with D possibly called TRBD1 or TRBD2 (5 bases each). The CDR3 is 15 amino acids. Trimming removed 6 bases from V and 2 bases from J, with 13 bases in between. Germline CDR1 MNHEY, CDR2 SVGAGI. As DNA, the CDR3 is TGTGCCAGCAGCTCCGGGACGCTTAACACCGGGGAGCTGTTTTTT. Its protein product is CASSSGTLNTGELFF.

This clone has only one observation. The chain combines TRBV3-1 (or the pseudogene TRBV3-2) with TRBJ1-1; D not certain. There are 15 residues in the CDR3. Trimming removed 4 bases from V and 1 base from J, with 13 bases in between. Germline V gene sequence: CDR1 LGHDT, CDR2 YNNKEL (reference sequence). The CDR3 region is CASSRSEGGNTEAFF. The CDR3 region has the DNA TGTGCCAGCAGCCGCTCAGAGGGAGGGAACACTGAAGCTTTCTTT.

The rearrangement uses TRBV27 and TRBJ2-1, with D perhaps matching TRBD2 (6 bases). This CDR3 spans 14 amino acids. The germline gives CDR1 MNHEY, CDR2 SMNVEV (reference sequence). V was trimmed by 4 bases and J by 9 bases, leaving 16 bases between them. The CDR3 spells CASSYYMGEAEQFF. DNA of the CDR3: TGTGCCAGCAGTTACTACATGGGGGAGGCTGAGCAGTTCTTC.

The chain has TRBV9 and TRBJ2-5, with 13 bases lining up with TRBD2. Germline V gene data show CDR1 as SGDLS and CDR2 as YYNGEE. V shed 4 bases, J shed 3 bases, and the junction held 9 bases outside the gene matches. The CDR3 has 17 amino acids. CDR3: CASSHSGTSGDKETQYF. The CDR3, as DNA: TGTGCCAGCAGCCATTCCGGGACTAGCGGGGATAAAGAGACCCAGTACTTC.

The V and J genes are TRBV7-9 and TRBJ1-4; 9 bases agree with TRBD1. The trim removed 0 bases at V and 6 bases at J, leaving 5 bases unmatched. CDR3 size: 16 residues. Germline CDR1 SEHNR, CDR2 FQNEAQ (reference sequence). CDR3 region: CASSLAHRGLDEKLFF. The CDR3, as DNA: TGTGCCAGCAGCTTAGCTCACAGGGGGCTGGATGAAAAACTGTTTTTT.

J is TRBJ2-7 and V is TRBV14; D is unresolved. Trimming removed 0 bases at V and 2 bases at J, with 17 bases between. Germline V gene sequence: CDR1 SGHDN, CDR2 FVKESK. This CDR3 region has 17 residues. For the CDR3, the DNA is TGTGCCAGCAGCCAAGATAGAAAGACGGATTGGACCTACGAGCAGTACTTC. Translation gives CASSQDRKTDWTYEQYF.

Here the CDR3 reads CASSQGPSYGYTF. The CDR3 region has the DNA TGTGCCAGCAGCCAAGGGCCAAGCTATGGCTACACCTTC. The V gene is TRBV3-1 (or the pseudogene TRBV3-2), the J gene TRBJ1-2, with D uncertain. Germline V CDR1 and CDR2: LGHDT, YNNKEL (reference sequence). The V and J ends lost 1 base and 4 bases respectively, with 7 bases between them. The CDR3 is made up of 13 amino acids.

The chain uses TRBV11-2 and TRBJ2-2, with D tentatively TRBD2 (6 bases). Per germline, CDR1 SGHAT and CDR2 FQNNGV. Trimming cost V 5 bases and J 3 bases, with 16 bases left between them. The CDR3 has 16 residues. The CDR3 sequence is CASSPLGGVYTGELFF. For the CDR3, the DNA is TGTGCCAGCAGCCCCCTTGGAGGGGTTTACACCGGGGAGCTGTTTTTT.

The chain recombines TRBV12-3 or TRBV12-4 with TRBJ1-5; TRBD1 is a possible D gene (6 bases). The CDR3 loop spans 13 amino acids. Trimming cost V 3 bases and J 9 bases, with 12 bases left between them. In DNA, the CDR3 is TGTGCCAGCAGTTTGGGGCAGGGGACGCCCCAGCATTTT. Its translation: CASSLGQGTPQHF.

The genes are TRBV29-1 and TRBJ2-7; 8 bases are a match to TRBD2. V was clipped by 5 bases and J by 6 bases; unmatched bases: 6. The germline gives CDR1 SQVTM, CDR2 ANQGSEA. The CDR3 length is 12 residues. The CDR3 nucleotides read TGCAGCGTTTCAGGGGCGGGGGGCGAGCAGTACTTC. Encoded protein: CSVSGAGGEQYF.

The rearrangement joins TRBV10-3 to TRBJ2-5, with 7 bases lining up with TRBD1. V was pared by 3 bases and J by 2 bases, with 3 bases of the junction left unmatched. The germline CDR1 and CDR2 sequences are ENHRY and SYGVKD. The CDR3 is 14 residues long. The CDR3 sequence is CAISDGRGQETQYF. In DNA, the CDR3 is TGTGCCATCAGTGACGGCAGGGGGCAAGAGACCCAGTACTTC.

This chain connects TRBV18 to TRBJ2-7, with TRBD1 as a possible D gene (6 bases). V dropped 9 bases and J dropped 4 bases, with 16 bases sitting between them. CDR1 KGHSH and CDR2 LQKENI come from the germline V gene. The CDR3 extends over 13 amino acids. CDR3 protein: CASADRWGYEQYF. In DNA form, the CDR3 reads TGTGCCAGTGCAGACAGGTGGGGATACGAGCAGTACTTC.